This TCR beta chain was sequenced for a study of shared clonotypes between healthy human individuals. Produced via immunoSEQ multiplex PCR; TCRdb's table is partial and in-frame only. The table has hundreds of thousands of clones, around 72% seen once. The germline V and J ends were trimmed by 4 bases and 6 bases, with 10 bases remaining between them. Germline V CDR1 and CDR2: SGHTA, FQGTGA. CDR3 length: 13 amino acids. In the case of this clone: Its antigen remains unidentified.

Study observations and caveats: Memory subsets had estimated richness that was generally smaller than that of naive subsets. Several donors showed sharing of 4.5% to 6% of naive CD4 clonotypes.

The V and J genes are TRBV7-3 and TRBJ2-1; D not resolved. The receptor's source is a woman aged 25 to 39 in good health. Specimen: memory CD4+ T cells sorted from blood. Subset reported: CD45RA-negative fraction. The CDR3 sequence: CASSSRSGNEQFF. The CDR3 bases are TGTGCCAGCAGCTCGCGCTCCGGCAATGAGCAGTTCTTC. The full variable domain, rest sourced from reference TRBV7-3 and TRBJ2-1, is GAGVSQTPSNKVTEKGKYVELRCDPISGHTALYWYRQSLGQGPEFLIYFQGTGAADDSGLPNDRFFAVRPEGSVSTLKIQRTERGDSAVYLCASSSRSGNEQFFGPGTRLTVL.